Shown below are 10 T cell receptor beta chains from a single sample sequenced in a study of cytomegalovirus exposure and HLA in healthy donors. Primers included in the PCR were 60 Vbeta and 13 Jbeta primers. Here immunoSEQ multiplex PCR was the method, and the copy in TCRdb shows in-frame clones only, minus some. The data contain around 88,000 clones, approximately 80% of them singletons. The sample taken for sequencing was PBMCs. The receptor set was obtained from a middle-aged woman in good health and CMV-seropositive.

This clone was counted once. The CDR3, as DNA: TGCGCCAGCAGTGGGGGGACTAGCCCGCCCTACGAGCAGTACTTC. The encoded protein is CASSGGTSPPYEQYF. This chain connects TRBV5-1 to TRBJ2-7, with TRBD2 matching over 9 bases. The CDR3 length is 15 residues. Looked up from germline, CDR1 is SGHRS and CDR2 is YFSETQ. Trimming cost V 5 bases and J 2 bases; bases outside gene matches: 8.

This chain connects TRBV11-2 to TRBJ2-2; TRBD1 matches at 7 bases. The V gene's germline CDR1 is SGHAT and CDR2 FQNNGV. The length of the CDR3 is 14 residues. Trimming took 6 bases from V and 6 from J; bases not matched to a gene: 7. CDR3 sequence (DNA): TGTGCCAGCAGAACGACAGGGTCCGCCGGGGAGCTGTTTTTT. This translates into CASRTTGSAGELFF.

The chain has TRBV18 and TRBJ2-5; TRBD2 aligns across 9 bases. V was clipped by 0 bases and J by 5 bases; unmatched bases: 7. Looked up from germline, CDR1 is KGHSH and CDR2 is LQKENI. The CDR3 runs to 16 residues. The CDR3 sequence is CASSPPLGLAQETQYF. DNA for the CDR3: TGTGCCAGCTCACCACCGTTGGGACTAGCACAGGAGACCCAGTACTTC.

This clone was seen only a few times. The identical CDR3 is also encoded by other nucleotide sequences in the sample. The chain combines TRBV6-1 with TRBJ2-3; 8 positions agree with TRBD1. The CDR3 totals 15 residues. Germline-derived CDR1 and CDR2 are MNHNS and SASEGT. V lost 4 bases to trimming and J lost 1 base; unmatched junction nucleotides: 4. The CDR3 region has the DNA TGTGCCAGCAGTGGAGGACAGGGTGGCACAGATACGCAGTATTTT. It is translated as CASSGGQGGTDTQYF.

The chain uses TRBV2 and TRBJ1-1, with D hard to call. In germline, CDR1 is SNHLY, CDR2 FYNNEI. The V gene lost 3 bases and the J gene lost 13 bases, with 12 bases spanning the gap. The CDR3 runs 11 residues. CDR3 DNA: TGTGCCAGCAGTGAGGGCCGAGCGGGTTTCTTT. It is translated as CASSEGRAGFF.

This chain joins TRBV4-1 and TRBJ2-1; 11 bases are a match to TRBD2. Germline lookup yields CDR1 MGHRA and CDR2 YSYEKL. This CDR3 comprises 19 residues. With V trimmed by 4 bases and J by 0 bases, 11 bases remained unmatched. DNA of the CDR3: TGCGCCAGCAGCCCTCGATTAGCGGGAGGGATTAGCTCCTACAATGAGCAGTTCTTC. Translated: CASSPRLAGGISSYNEQFF.

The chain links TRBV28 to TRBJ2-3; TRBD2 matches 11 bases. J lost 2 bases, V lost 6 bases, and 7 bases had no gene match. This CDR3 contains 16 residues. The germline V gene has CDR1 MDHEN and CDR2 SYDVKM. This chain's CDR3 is CASSIPLAGDTDTQYF. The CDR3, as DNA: TGTGCCAGCAGCATACCACTAGCGGGGGACACAGATACGCAGTATTTT.

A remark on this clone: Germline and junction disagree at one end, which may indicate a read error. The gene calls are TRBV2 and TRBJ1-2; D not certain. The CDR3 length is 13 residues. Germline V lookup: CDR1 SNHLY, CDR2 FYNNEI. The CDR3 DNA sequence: TGTGTCAGCAGTGAAGTGTCAGACTATGGCTACACCTTC. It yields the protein CVSSEVSDYGYTF.

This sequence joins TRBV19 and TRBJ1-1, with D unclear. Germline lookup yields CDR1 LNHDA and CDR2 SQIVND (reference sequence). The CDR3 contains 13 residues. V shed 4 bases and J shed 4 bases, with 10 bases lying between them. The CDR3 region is CASSTSGSTEAFF. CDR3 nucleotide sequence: TGTGCCAGTAGTACTTCGGGGAGCACTGAAGCTTTCTTT. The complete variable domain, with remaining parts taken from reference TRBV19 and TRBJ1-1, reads DGGITQSPKYLFRKEGQNVTLSCEQNLNHDAMYWYRQDPGQGLRLIYYSQIVNDFQKGDIAEGYSVSREKKESFPLTVTSAQKNPTAFYLCASSTSGSTEAFFGQGTRLTVV.

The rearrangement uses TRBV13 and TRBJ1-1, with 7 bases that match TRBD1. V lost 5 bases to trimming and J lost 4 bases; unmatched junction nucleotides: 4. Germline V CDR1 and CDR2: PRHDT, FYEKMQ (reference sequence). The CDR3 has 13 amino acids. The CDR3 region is CASSTPGGTEAFF. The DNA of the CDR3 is TGTGCCAGCAGCACTCCAGGGGGCACTGAAGCTTTCTTT. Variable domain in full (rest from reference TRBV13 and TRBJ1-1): AAGVIQSPRHLIKEKRETATLKCYPIPRHDTVYWYQQGPGQDPQFLISFYEKMQSDKGSIPDRFSAQQFSDYHSELNMSSLELGDSALYFCASSTPGGTEAFFGQGTRLTVV.